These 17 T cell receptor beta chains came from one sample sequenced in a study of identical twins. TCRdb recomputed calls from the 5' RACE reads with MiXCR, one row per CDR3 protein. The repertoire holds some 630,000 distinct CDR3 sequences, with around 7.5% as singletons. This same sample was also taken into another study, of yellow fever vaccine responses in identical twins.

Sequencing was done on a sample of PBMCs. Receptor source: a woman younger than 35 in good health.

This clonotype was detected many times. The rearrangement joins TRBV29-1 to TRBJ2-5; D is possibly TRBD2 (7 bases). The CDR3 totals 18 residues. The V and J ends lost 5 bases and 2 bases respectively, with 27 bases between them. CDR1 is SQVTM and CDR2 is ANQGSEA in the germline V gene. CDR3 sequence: CSVRGAVGLGLTQETQYF. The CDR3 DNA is TGCAGCGTTCGGGGGGCGGTAGGGTTGGGGCTTACGCAAGAGACCCAGTACTTC.

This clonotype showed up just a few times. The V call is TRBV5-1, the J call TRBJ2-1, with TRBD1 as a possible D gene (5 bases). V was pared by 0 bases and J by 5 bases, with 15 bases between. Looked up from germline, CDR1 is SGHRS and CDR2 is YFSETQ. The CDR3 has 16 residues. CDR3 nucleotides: TGCGCCAGCAGCTTGGCCTATCTGGACACGAACAATGAGCAGTTCTTC. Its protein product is CASSLAYLDTNNEQFF.

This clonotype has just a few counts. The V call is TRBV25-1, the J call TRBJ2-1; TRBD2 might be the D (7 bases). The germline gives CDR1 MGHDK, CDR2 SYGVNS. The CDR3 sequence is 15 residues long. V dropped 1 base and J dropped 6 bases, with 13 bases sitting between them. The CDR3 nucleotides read TGTGCCAGCAGTGAATCTGGGGGGGGCCCCAATGAGCAGTTCTTC. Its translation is CASSESGGGPNEQFF.

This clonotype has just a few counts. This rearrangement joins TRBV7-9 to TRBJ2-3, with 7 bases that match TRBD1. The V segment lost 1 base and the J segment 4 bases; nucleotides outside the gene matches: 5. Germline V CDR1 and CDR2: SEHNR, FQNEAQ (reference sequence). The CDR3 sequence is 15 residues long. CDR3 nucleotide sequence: TGTGCCAGCAGCTTAGACGGCAGGGGGTCAGATACGCAGTATTTT. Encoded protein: CASSLDGRGSDTQYF.

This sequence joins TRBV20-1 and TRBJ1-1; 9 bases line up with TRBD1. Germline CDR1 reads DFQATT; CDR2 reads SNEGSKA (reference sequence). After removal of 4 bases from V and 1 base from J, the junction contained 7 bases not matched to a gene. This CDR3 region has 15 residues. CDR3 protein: CSAKTWTGANTEAFF. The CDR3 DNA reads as TGCAGTGCTAAAACTTGGACAGGGGCGAACACTGAAGCTTTCTTT.

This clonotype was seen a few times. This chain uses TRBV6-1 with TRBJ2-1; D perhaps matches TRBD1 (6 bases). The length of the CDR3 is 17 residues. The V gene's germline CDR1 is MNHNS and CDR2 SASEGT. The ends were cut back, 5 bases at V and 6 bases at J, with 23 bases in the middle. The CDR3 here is CASSLKNSRTVGNEQFF. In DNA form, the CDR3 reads TGTGCCAGCAGTCTGAAAAACTCCCGGACAGTTGGCAATGAGCAGTTCTTC.

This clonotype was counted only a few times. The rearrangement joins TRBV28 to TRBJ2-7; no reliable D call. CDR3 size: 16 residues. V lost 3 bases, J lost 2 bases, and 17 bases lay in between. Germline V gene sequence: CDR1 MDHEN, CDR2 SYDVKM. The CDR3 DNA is TGTGCCAGCAGTTTTAGGTTAGGCTCGCGTCCCTACGAGCAGTACGTC. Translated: CASSFRLGSRPYEQYV.

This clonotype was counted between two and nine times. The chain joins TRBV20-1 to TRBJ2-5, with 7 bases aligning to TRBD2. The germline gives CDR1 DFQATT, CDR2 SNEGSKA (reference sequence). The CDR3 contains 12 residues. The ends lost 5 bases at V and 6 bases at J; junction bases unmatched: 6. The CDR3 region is CSASYGGKTQYF. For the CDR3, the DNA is TGCAGTGCTTCATACGGGGGGAAGACCCAGTACTTC.

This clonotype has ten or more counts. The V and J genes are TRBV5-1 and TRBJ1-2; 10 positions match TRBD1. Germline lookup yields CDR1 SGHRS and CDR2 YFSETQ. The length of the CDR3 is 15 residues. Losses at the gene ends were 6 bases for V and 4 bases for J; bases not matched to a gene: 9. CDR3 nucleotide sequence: TGCGCCAGCACCACAGGGACAGGGGTACCCTATGGCTACACCTTC. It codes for CASTTGTGVPYGYTF.

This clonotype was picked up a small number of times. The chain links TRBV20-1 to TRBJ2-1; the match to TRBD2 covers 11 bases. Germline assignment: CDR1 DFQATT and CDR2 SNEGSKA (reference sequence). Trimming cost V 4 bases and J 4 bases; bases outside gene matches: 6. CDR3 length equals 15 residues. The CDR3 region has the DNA TGCAGTGCTAACGGACTAGCGGGCCTATACAATGAGCAGTTCTTC. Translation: CSANGLAGLYNEQFF.

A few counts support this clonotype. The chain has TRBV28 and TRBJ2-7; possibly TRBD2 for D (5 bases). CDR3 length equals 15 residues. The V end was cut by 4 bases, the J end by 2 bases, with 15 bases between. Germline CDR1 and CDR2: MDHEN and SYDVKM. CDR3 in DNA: TGTGCCAGCAGTTGGGCGGGCCCGAGGGCCTACGAGCAGTACTTC. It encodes CASSWAGPRAYEQYF.

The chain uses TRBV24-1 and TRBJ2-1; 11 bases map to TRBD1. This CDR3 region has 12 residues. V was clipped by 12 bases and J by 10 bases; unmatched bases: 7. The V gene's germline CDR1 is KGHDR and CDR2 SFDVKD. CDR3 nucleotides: TGTGCCTCAGGACAGGGGGCGGGGGAGCAGTTCTTC. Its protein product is CASGQGAGEQFF.

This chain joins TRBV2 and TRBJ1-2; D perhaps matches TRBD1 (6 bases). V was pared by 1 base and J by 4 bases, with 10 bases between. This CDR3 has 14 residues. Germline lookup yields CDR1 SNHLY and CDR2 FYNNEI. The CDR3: CASSEGSGAYGYTF. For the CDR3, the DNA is TGTGCCAGCAGTGAAGGTTCGGGGGCCTATGGCTACACCTTC.

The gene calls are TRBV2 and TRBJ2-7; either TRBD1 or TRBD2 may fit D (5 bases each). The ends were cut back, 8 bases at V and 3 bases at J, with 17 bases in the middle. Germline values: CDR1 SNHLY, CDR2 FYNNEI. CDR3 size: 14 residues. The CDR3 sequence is CASLPGTAIYEQYF. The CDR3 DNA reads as TGTGCCAGCCTTCCGGGGACGGCGATCTACGAGCAGTACTTC.

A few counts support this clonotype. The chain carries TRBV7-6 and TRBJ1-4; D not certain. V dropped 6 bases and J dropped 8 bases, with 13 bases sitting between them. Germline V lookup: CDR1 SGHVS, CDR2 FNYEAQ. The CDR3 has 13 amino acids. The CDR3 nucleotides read TGTGCCAGCAGACCCACCACGTGGGAAAAACTGTTTTTT. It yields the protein CASRPTTWEKLFF.

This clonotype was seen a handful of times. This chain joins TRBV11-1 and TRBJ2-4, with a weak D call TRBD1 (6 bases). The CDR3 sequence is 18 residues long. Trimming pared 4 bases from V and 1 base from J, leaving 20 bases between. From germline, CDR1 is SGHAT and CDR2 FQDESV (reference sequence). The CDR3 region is CASSSNMFQGIAKNIQYF. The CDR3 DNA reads TGTGCCAGCAGCTCAAACATGTTCCAGGGGATTGCCAAAAACATTCAGTACTTC.

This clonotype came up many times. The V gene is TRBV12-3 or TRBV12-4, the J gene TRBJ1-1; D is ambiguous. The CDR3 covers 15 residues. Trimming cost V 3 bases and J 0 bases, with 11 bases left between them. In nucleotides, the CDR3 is TGTGCCAGCAGTTTTGGGGTACCCTTGAACACTGAAGCTTTCTTT. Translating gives CASSFGVPLNTEAFF.